The 15 T cell receptor beta chains below come from one sample, sequenced in a study of blood T cells in healthy people across ages (dated by TCRdb to about 2015). The library was prepared using 5' RACE. The instrument was an Illumina HiSeq 2500. The second PCR ran for roughly 7 to 11 cycles and used a J-beta primer mix along with a sample-barcoded 5' primer. TCRdb cleaned the public reads at Q25 with fastp, built clones with MiXCR and kept in-frame beta chains. Each entry merges the rows of one CDR3 protein and shows their most common DNA and genes. The table for this sample lists 590,000 or so distinct CDR3 sequences; approximately 30% of them were counted only once. Clones ranked in the top ten supply less than 20% of the sample. Sample: blood. All receptors derive from an elderly woman in good health.

The V and J genes are TRBV29-1 and TRBJ1-2, with D hard to call. From germline, CDR1 is SQVTM and CDR2 ANQGSEA. This CDR3 comprises 13 residues. Deletions cut 2 bases from V and 2 bases from J, with 9 bases between. CDR3 DNA: TGCAGCGTTGAAAAGCCCAGGAACTATGGCTACACCTTC. Translating it yields CSVEKPRNYGYTF.

This clonotype was detected a few times. This sequence joins TRBV19 and TRBJ1-5, with TRBD1 identical over 10 bases. The CDR3 loop spans 17 amino acids. CDR1 is LNHDA, CDR2 SQIVND, per germline (reference sequence). The V and J ends lost 7 bases and 0 bases, in that order; junction bases with no gene match: 9. CDR3 in amino acids: CASNPGQGRYSNQPQHF. For the CDR3, the DNA is TGTGCCAGTAATCCGGGACAGGGGAGATATAGCAATCAGCCCCAGCATTTT.

This clonotype was seen repeatedly, ten times or more. The DNA of the CDR3 is TGTGCCAGCAGTTCCACAGGGAGGATCGGCTACACCTTC. Its protein product is CASSSTGRIGYTF. The chain is built from TRBV12-3 or TRBV12-4 and TRBJ1-2; perhaps TRBD1 as D (6 bases). CDR3 length equals 13 residues. V lost 4 bases and J 8 bases, leaving 14 bases between the germline ends.

As to this clonotype: A read error may be the cause here, since a much bigger clone is one base away. CDR3 sequence: CASSLEPSGGLYQGTQYF. DNA for the CDR3: TGTGCCAGCAGCCTTGAGCCTAGCGGGGGCCTGTACCAAGGGACCCAGTACTTC. V and J are TRBV3-1 and TRBJ2-5, with 10 bases fitting TRBD2. The CDR3 totals 18 residues. Germline CDR1 LGHDT, CDR2 YNNKEL (reference sequence).

The rearrangement uses TRBV20-1 and TRBJ1-5; D is perhaps TRBD1 (5 bases). V was trimmed by 0 bases and J by 6 bases, leaving 15 bases between them. The CDR3 sequence is 15 residues long. The germline V gene has CDR1 DFQATT and CDR2 SNEGSKA (reference sequence). CDR3 in amino acids: CSARDLGRAGQPQHF. The CDR3, as DNA: TGCAGTGCTAGAGATCTGGGACGGGCGGGTCAGCCCCAGCATTTT.

As regards this clonotype: A much larger clone is a single base away; this may be a read error. V and J are TRBV5-6 and TRBJ2-5; 10 bases fit TRBD2. Losses at the gene ends were 2 bases for V and 6 bases for J; bases not matched to a gene: 4. Germline values: CDR1 SGHDT, CDR2 YYEEEE. This CDR3 comprises 14 residues. CDR3: CASSLAGGWKTQYF. CDR3 nucleotide sequence: TGTGCCAGCAGCTTAGCGGGGGGGTGGAAGACCCAGTACTTC.

This clonotype was seen at least ten times. The chain recombines TRBV20-1 with TRBJ2-1; 13 bases match TRBD2. V was pared by 0 bases and J by 8 bases, with 16 bases of the junction left unmatched. CDR3 length: 19 amino acids. Germline lookup yields CDR1 DFQATT and CDR2 SNEGSKA (reference sequence). The CDR3 loop is CSARDVALAGGLSEDEQFF. CDR3 coding DNA: TGCAGTGCTAGAGATGTGGCACTAGCGGGGGGGCTGTCAGAGGATGAGCAGTTCTTC.

This chain links TRBV20-1 with TRBJ1-2; D unclear. Germline CDR1 is DFQATT and CDR2 is SNEGSKA (reference sequence). This CDR3 spans 13 amino acids. CDR3 sequence reads: CSVNREGAYGYTF. In nucleotides, the CDR3 is TGCAGCGTCAATCGGGAGGGAGCCTATGGCTACACCTTC.

At least ten counts were recorded for this clonotype. This chain links TRBV4-1 with TRBJ2-5; D gene uncertain. The CDR3 spans 14 residues. The V and J ends lost 0 bases and 5 bases respectively, with 10 bases between them. Germline lookup yields CDR1 MGHRA and CDR2 YSYEKL. The CDR3 protein is CASSQEIRRETQYF. The CDR3 nucleotides read TGCGCCAGCAGCCAAGAGATTAGACGCGAGACCCAGTACTTC.

This clonotype was counted at least ten times. The CDR3 here is CASSFLGVKSYEQYF. The CDR3 DNA sequence: TGTGCCAGCAGTTTTTTAGGGGTAAAGTCCTACGAGCAGTACTTC. The chain uses TRBV12-3 or TRBV12-4 and TRBJ2-7; TRBD1 might be the D (5 bases). V shed 3 bases and J shed 1 base, with 13 bases lying between them. The CDR3 is made up of 15 amino acids.

Ten or more counts support this clonotype. The chain is built from TRBV6-1 and TRBJ2-7, with D possibly matching TRBD1 (6 bases). Between the trimmed V and J ends, which lost 5 bases and 0 bases, there was a span of 11 bases. Germline V gene sequence: CDR1 MNHNS, CDR2 SASEGT. This CDR3 is 14 amino acids long. The CDR3 DNA is TGTGCCAGCAGTCAGAACAGGGACTCCTACGAGCAGTACTTC. Its translation is CASSQNRDSYEQYF.

The rearrangement joins TRBV7-8 to TRBJ1-6; D not resolved. Germline CDR1 and CDR2: SGHVS and FQNEAQ. CDR3 length: 14 amino acids. The ends were cut back, 4 bases at V and 7 bases at J, with 11 bases in the middle. CDR3 protein: CASSSLEANSPLHF. In DNA, the CDR3 is TGTGCCAGCAGCTCGCTCGAGGCAAATTCACCCCTCCACTTT.

The CDR3 spells CASTAALTGLNTEAFF. The CDR3 DNA reads as TGTGCCAGCACCGCGGCCTTAACAGGGTTGAACACTGAAGCTTTCTTT. V gene TRBV21-1 combines with J gene TRBJ1-1; TRBD1 reflects the table's D call only, with no check against the DNA. TRBV21-1 is described as a pseudogene. CDR3 length equals 16 residues.

With regard to this clonotype: Without the conserved terminal phenylalanine or tryptophan, this CDR3 likely stems from a read error. V and J are TRBV5-1 and TRBJ2-5; D unclear. The V end was cut by 2 bases, the J end by 1 base, with 0 bases between. The germline V gene has CDR1 SGHRS and CDR2 YFSETQ. The CDR3 sequence is 11 residues long. The CDR3 DNA reads as TGCGCCAGCAGCTTCCAAGAGACCCAGTACAAC. Its protein is CASSFQETQYN.

This clonotype was counted a few times. This chain joins TRBV29-1 and TRBJ1-3, with TRBD1 as a possible D gene (6 bases). Germline V CDR1 and CDR2: SQVTM, ANQGSEA. CDR3 length equals 13 residues. V was shortened by 6 bases and J by 9 bases, with 18 bases between the two germline ends. CDR3: CSVGDRLAGTIYF. The CDR3 coding sequence is TGCAGCGTGGGAGACAGGTTGGCTGGCACCATATATTTT.